This TCR beta chain was observed in a study of T-cell reconstitution after alpha-beta-depleted transplantation in children. Unique molecular identifiers were built into the TCRbeta library. TCRdb ran MiXCR on the PCR reads and lists one entry per CDR3 protein. In the table there are about 580,000 distinct CDR3 sequences, 23% of which are singletons. V was pared by 5 bases and J by 4 bases, with 14 bases between. This CDR3 is 13 amino acids long. Per germline, CDR1 SQVTM and CDR2 ANQGSEA. Broader study findings: Roughly two months post-transplant, alpha-beta T cells reportedly originated from several hundred graft clones that had expanded. T-cell numbers and diversity one year post-transplant derived largely from freshly generated T cells. At day 60, the high TCRbeta diversity found in some patients originated from recipient T cells and thymic progenitors that had survived.

This clonotype was found many times. Its antigen is undetermined. The sequenced sample was PBMCs, mostly from graft donor cells, obtained 360 days after TCRalphabeta/CD19-depleted stem cell transplant. The chain has TRBV29-1 and TRBJ1-1, with D possibly TRBD1 on 6 matching bases. This receptor was obtained from a boy in the first two years of life who had a stem cell transplant for acute myeloid leukemia, so the T cells may come from the graft donor. The CDR3 loop reads CSVQGSRGTEAFF. For the CDR3, the DNA is TGCAGCGTTCAGGGGTCCCGGGGCACTGAAGCTTTCTTT.